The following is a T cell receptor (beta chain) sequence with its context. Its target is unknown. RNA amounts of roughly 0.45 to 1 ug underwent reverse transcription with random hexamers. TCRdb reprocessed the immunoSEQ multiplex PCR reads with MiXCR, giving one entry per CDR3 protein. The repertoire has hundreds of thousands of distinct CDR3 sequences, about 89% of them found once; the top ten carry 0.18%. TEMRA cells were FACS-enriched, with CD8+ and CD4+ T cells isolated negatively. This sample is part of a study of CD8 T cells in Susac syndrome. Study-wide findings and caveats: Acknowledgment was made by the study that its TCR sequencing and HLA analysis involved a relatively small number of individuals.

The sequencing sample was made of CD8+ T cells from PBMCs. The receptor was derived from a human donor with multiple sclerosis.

CDR3 in DNA: TGTGCCAGCAGCCCGGGGACAGGGGGATCGGAAAAACTGTTTTTT. Translating gives CASSPGTGGSEKLFF. V usage is TRBV3-1 and J usage is TRBJ1-4, with 11 positions matching TRBD1. The V gene end was trimmed by 4 bases and the J gene end by 8 bases; junction bases not matched to a gene: 6. Germline V gene sequence: CDR1 LGHDT, CDR2 YNNKEL (reference sequence). CDR3 length: 15 amino acids.